This entry lists 17 T cell receptor beta chains sequenced from one sample in a study of T cell changes during pregnancy in multiple sclerosis. Repertoires were generated with immunoSEQ multiplex PCR, while TCRdb's copy carries only in-frame clones and drops some. The sample includes 100,000 or so clones, 90% to 95% seen only once; the top ten take approximately 0.97%. Specimen: peripheral blood, collected before pregnancy. These receptors came from a female donor with multiple sclerosis, enrolled in a pregnancy study.

J is TRBJ2-5 and V is TRBV15; 7 nucleotides line up with TRBD2. The CDR3 loop spans 15 amino acids. J gave up 5 bases and V 4 bases, and 10 bases lay outside the gene matches. CDR1 LNHNV and CDR2 YYDKDF come from the germline V gene (reference sequence). CDR3 nucleotides: TGTGCCACCAGCAAGAGATGGCAGGGAGGGGAGACCCAGTACTTC. Protein sequence: CATSKRWQGGETQYF.

DNA for the CDR3: TGTGCCAGCAGCTTAGAAGGCCAGGGTCAGCCCCAGCATTTT. Amino acid sequence: CASSLEGQGQPQHF. The V gene is TRBV7-2, the J gene TRBJ1-5, with TRBD1 as a possible D gene (5 bases). The length of the CDR3 is 14 residues. Germline CDR1 and CDR2: SGHTA and FQGNSA. V lost 1 base to trimming and J lost 6 bases, with 10 bases between them.

The rearrangement joins TRBV11-2 to TRBJ2-5; D might be TRBD2 (5 bases). The germline V and J ends were trimmed by 4 bases and 2 bases, with 14 bases remaining between them. The CDR3 has 15 amino acids. The germline gives CDR1 SGHAT, CDR2 FQNNGV. CDR3 in DNA: TGTGCCAGCAGCTCGAACCGAGCGGTACAAGAGACCCAGTACTTC. Translated: CASSSNRAVQETQYF.

The V gene is TRBV6-1, the J gene TRBJ2-6; D call uncertain. This CDR3 has 17 amino acids. V was pared by 4 bases and J by 0 bases, with 13 bases between. Germline V CDR1 and CDR2: MNHNS, SASEGT. This CDR3 reads CASSVLVANSGANVLTF. DNA for the CDR3: TGTGCCAGCAGTGTTTTGGTAGCAAACTCTGGGGCCAACGTCCTGACTTTC.

The V and J genes are TRBV6-1 and TRBJ1-3; perhaps TRBD1 as D (5 bases). This CDR3 spans 18 amino acids. Per the germline V gene, CDR1 is MNHNS and CDR2 is SASEGT. Trimming left V 4 bases short and J 0 bases short, with 19 bases between. This CDR3 reads CASSGGPGGTYSGNTIYF. CDR3 nucleotide sequence: TGTGCCAGCAGTGGGGGCCCTGGGGGGACCTACTCTGGAAACACCATATATTTT.

The chain combines TRBV6-5 with TRBJ1-4, with TRBD1 as a possible D gene (6 bases). Trimming stripped 5 bases from V and 3 bases from J, with 10 bases between. This CDR3 has 14 residues. CDR1 is MNHEY, CDR2 SVGAGI, per germline. This CDR3 reads CASSGPGANEKLFF. The CDR3 bases are TGTGCCAGCAGTGGTCCAGGGGCTAATGAAAAACTGTTTTTT.

CDR3 sequence: CASSLWGVAGAQGEQYF. DNA for the CDR3: TGCGCCAGCAGCTTGTGGGGGGTAGCGGGAGCCCAAGGGGAGCAGTACTTC. The chain recombines TRBV5-1 with TRBJ2-7; 9 positions match TRBD2. The V gene end was trimmed by 1 base and the J gene end by 7 bases; junction bases not matched to a gene: 15. The CDR3 has 17 residues. Germline V lookup: CDR1 SGHRS, CDR2 YFSETQ.

The chain employs TRBV5-1 and TRBJ2-1, with D tentatively TRBD2 (6 bases). There are 14 residues in the CDR3. V lost 4 bases to trimming and J lost 10 bases, with 18 bases between them. Germline CDR1 and CDR2: SGHRS and YFSETQ. The CDR3 DNA reads as TGCGCCAGCAGCCCCAAGACTAGTTCCCCGGAGCAGTTCTTC. Translation gives CASSPKTSSPEQFF.

V is TRBV5-6 and J is TRBJ1-2, with a possible D match to TRBD1 (5 bases). Trimming shortened V by 0 bases and J by 3 bases, and 12 bases separated the two germline ends. Germline CDR1 reads SGHDT; CDR2 reads YYEEEE. There are 15 residues in the CDR3. The CDR3, as DNA: TGTGCCAGCAGCTTGGGGGGCGTCATGGACTATGGCTACACCTTC. As protein: CASSLGGVMDYGYTF. The variable domain in full, with the rest retrieved from reference TRBV5-6 and TRBJ1-2, is DAGVTQSPTHLIKTRGQQVTLRCSPKSGHDTVSWYQQALGQGPQFIFQYYEEEERQRGNFPDRFSGHQFPNYSSELNVNALLLGDSALYLCASSLGGVMDYGYTFGSGTRLTVV.

The rearrangement uses TRBV4-1 and TRBJ1-3; 7 bases match TRBD1. In germline, CDR1 is MGHRA, CDR2 YSYEKL. The CDR3 extends over 17 amino acids. The ends lost 2 bases at V and 0 bases at J; junction bases unmatched: 7. CDR3 sequence: CASSQIQGVSSGNTIYF. DNA for the CDR3: TGCGCCAGCAGCCAAATTCAGGGGGTCTCCTCTGGAAACACCATATATTTT.

The chain recombines TRBV30 with TRBJ2-6; TRBD1 is a possible D gene (5 bases). Trimming left V 0 bases short and J 2 bases short, with 5 bases between. This CDR3 comprises 14 residues. CDR1 GTSNPN and CDR2 SVGIG come from the germline V gene (reference sequence). The CDR3 DNA follows: TGTGCCTGGAGTGTGGGGCCTGGGGCCAACGTCCTGACTTTC. Its translation: CAWSVGPGANVLTF.

The chain couples TRBV10-2 to TRBJ2-7; 8 bases match TRBD1. Per the germline V gene, CDR1 is WSHSY and CDR2 is SAAADI. With 6 bases clipped from V and 3 bases from J, the junction kept 7 bases outside the gene matches. The CDR3 runs to 14 residues. Here the CDR3 reads CASSLGQAFYEQYF. CDR3 DNA: TGCGCCAGCAGCCTGGGACAGGCGTTCTACGAGCAGTACTTC.

The chain recombines TRBV5-1 with TRBJ1-3; 9 positions match TRBD1. Germline lookup yields CDR1 SGHRS and CDR2 YFSETQ. This CDR3 comprises 16 residues. With 1 base clipped from V and 7 bases from J, the junction kept 9 bases outside the gene matches. The CDR3 DNA follows: TGCGCCAGCAGCTTGACGGGACAGGGTGTGGTGAACACCATATATTTT. Translating it yields CASSLTGQGVVNTIYF.

The chain uses TRBV19 and TRBJ2-4, with D perhaps TRBD2 (6 bases). V lost 8 bases, J lost 0 bases, and 11 bases lay in between. Looked up from germline, CDR1 is LNHDA and CDR2 is SQIVND (reference sequence). The CDR3 sequence is 14 residues long. In nucleotides, the CDR3 is TGTGCCAGTGGAGGGTTTCTAGCCAAAAACATTCAGTACTTC. Encoded protein: CASGGFLAKNIQYF.

V usage is TRBV6-1 and J usage is TRBJ2-1; no clear D. The CDR3 runs to 12 residues. Germline CDR1 reads MNHNS; CDR2 reads SASEGT. V was clipped by 2 bases and J by 8 bases, with 7 bases between them. The CDR3 DNA reads as TGTGCCAGCAGTGAATGGCGGCATGAGCAGTTCTTC. Translated, it gives CASSEWRHEQFF.

This chain links TRBV7-9 with TRBJ1-1; 11 nucleotides line up with TRBD1. The CDR3 has 15 amino acids. The V gene's germline CDR1 is SEHNR and CDR2 FQNEAQ (reference sequence). The junction had 8 bases not matched to a gene; V was cut back by 5 bases and J by 6 bases. CDR3 sequence reads: CASSVWDRGDAEAFF. The CDR3 nucleotides are TGTGCCAGCAGCGTCTGGGACAGGGGGGACGCTGAAGCTTTCTTT.

V gene TRBV5-1 combines with J gene TRBJ2-3, with unresolved D. This CDR3 spans 18 amino acids. Germline CDR1 reads SGHRS; CDR2 reads YFSETQ. V dropped 2 bases and J dropped 0 bases, with 19 bases sitting between them. CDR3 amino acids: CASSLKHSPLTSTDTQYF. DNA of the CDR3: TGCGCCAGCAGCTTAAAACACTCGCCCCTGACTAGCACAGATACGCAGTATTTT.